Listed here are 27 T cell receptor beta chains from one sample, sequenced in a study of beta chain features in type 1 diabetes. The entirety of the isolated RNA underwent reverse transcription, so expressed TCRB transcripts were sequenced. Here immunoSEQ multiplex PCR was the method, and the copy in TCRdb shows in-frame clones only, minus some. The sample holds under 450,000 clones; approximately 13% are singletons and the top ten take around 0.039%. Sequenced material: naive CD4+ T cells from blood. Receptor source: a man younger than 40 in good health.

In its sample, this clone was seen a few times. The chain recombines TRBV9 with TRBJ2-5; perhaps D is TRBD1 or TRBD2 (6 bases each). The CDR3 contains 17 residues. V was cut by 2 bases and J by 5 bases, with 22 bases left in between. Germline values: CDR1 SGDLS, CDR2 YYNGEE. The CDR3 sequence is CASSVGARGLLWETQYF. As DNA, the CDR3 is TGTGCCAGCAGCGTGGGGGCCAGGGGACTCTTATGGGAGACCCAGTACTTC.

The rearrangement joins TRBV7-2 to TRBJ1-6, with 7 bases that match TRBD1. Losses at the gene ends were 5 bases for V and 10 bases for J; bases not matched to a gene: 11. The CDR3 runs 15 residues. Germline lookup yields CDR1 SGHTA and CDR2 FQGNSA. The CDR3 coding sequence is TGTGCCAGCAGCAAAGGGACAGACAGAAGGTCACCCCTCCACTTT. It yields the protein CASSKGTDRRSPLHF.

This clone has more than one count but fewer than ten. The CDR3 nucleotides are TGTGCCAGCAGGTTCGAATTACCTTACGAGCAGTACGTC. Translation gives CASRFELPYEQYV. This rearrangement joins TRBV6-1 to TRBJ2-7; D remains ambiguous. Germline V gives CDR1 MNHNS, CDR2 SASEGT. Trimming shortened V by 6 bases and J by 4 bases, and 13 bases separated the two germline ends. The CDR3 is made up of 13 amino acids.

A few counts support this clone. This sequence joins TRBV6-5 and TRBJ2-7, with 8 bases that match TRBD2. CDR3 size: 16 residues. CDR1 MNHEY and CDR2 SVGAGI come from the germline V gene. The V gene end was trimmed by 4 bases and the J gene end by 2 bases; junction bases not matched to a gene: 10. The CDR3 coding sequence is TGTGCCAGCAGTTTGAGCCCCGGGAGGGGCGCCTACGAGCAGTACGTC. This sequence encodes CASSLSPGRGAYEQYV.

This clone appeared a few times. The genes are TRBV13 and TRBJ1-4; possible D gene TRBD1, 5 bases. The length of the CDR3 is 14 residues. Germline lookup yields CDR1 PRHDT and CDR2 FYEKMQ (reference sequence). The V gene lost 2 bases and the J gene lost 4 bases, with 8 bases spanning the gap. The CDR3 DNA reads TGTGCCAGCAGCTTATGGGGCCTTAATGAAAAACTGTTTTTT. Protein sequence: CASSLWGLNEKLFF.

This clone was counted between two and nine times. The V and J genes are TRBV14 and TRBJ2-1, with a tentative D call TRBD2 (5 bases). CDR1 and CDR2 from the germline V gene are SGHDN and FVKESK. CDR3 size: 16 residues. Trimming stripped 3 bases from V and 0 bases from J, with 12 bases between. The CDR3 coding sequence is TGTGCCAGCAGCCAGCTAGCACACCGCTCCTACAATGAGCAGTTCTTC. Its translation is CASSQLAHRSYNEQFF.

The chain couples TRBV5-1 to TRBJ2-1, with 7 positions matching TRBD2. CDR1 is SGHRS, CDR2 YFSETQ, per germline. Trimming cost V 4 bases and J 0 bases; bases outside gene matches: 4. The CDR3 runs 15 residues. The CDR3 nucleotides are TGCGCCAGCAGCCGTATAGCGGGCTCCTACAATGAGCAGTTCTTC. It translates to CASSRIAGSYNEQFF.

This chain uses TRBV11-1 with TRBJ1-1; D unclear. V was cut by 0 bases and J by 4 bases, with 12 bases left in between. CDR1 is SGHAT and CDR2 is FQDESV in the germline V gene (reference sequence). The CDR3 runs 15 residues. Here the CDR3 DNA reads TGTGCCAGCAGCTTAGCTCTTCTGGGGAGCACTGAAGCTTTCTTT. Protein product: CASSLALLGSTEAFF.

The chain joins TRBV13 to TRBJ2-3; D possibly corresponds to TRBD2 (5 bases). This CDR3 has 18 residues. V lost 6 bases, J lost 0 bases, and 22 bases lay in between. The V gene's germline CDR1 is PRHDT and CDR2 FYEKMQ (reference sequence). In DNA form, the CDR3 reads TGTGCCAGCAGACCTAGCAGCAGGTCGAGGACTAGCACAGATACGCAGTATTTT. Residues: CASRPSSRSRTSTDTQYF.

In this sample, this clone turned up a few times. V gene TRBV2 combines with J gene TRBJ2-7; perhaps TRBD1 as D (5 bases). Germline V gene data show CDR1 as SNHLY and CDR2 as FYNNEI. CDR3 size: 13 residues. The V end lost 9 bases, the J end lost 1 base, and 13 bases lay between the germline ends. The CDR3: CASSQDTSYEQYF. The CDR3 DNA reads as TGTGCCAGTTCCCAGGACACTTCCTACGAGCAGTACTTC.

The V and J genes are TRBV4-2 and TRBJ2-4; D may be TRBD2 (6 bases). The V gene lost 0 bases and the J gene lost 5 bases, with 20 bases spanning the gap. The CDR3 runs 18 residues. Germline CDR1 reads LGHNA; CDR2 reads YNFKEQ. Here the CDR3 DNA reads TGTGCCAGCAGCCAAGATCTCTTTCTACGGGAGAGCCAAAACATTCAGTACTTC. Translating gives CASSQDLFLRESQNIQYF.

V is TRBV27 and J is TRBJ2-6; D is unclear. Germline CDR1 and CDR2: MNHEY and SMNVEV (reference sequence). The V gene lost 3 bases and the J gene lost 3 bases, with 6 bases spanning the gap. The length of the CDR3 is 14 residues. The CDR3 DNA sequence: TGTGCCAGCAGTTTGGGATTTGGGGCCAACGTCCTGACTTTC. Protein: CASSLGFGANVLTF.

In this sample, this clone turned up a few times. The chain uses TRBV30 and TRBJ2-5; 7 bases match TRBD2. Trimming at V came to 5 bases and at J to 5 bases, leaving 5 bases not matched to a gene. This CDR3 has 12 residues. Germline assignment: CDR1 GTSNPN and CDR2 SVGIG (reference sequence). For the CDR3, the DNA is TGTGCCTGGGGGGAGGGCCGGGAGACCCAGTACTTC. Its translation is CAWGEGRETQYF.

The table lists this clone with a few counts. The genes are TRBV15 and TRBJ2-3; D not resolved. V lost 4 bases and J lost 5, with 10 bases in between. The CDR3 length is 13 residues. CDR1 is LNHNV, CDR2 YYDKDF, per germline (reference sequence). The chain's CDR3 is CATSTSLRDTQYF. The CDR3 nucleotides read TGTGCCACCAGCACTAGTCTCCGAGATACGCAGTATTTT.

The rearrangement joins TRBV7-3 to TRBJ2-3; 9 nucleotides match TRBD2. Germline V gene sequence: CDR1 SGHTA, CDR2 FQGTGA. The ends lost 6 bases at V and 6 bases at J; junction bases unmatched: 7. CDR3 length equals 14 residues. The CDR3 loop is CASSDAGGMDTQYF. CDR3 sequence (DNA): TGTGCCAGCAGTGACGCGGGAGGGATGGATACGCAGTATTTT.

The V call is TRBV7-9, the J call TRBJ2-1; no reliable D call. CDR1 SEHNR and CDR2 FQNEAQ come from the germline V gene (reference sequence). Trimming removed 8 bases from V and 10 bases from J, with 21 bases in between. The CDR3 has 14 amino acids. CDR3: CASRGKSLFQEQFF. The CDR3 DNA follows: TGTGCCAGCCGTGGGAAAAGCCTCTTTCAGGAGCAGTTCTTC.

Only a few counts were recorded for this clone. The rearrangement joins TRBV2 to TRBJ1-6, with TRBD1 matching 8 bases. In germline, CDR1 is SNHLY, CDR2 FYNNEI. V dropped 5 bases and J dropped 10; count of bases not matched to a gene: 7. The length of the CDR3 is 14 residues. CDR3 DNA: TGTGCCAGCAGTAGGACAGGGTCTGGATCACCCCTCCACTTT. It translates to CASSRTGSGSPLHF. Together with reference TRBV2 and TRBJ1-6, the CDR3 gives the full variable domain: EPEVTQTPSHQVTQMGQEVILRCVPISNHLYFYWYRQILGQKVEFLVSFYNNEISEKSEIFDDQFSVERPDGSNFTLKIRSTKLEDSAMYFCASSRTGSGSPLHFGNGTRLTVT.

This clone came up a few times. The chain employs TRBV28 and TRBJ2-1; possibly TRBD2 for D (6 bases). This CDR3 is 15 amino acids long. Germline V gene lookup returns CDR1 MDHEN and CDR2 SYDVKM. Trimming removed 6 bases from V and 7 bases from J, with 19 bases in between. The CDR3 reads CASRNRDSASNEQFF. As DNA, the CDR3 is TGTGCCAGCAGAAACCGGGACTCCGCTTCAAATGAGCAGTTCTTC.

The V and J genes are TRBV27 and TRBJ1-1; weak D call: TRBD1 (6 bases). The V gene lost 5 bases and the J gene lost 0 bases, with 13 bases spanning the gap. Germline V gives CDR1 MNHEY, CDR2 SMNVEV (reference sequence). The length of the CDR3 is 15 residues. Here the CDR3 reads CASSDGTTMNTEAFF. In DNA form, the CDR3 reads TGTGCCAGCAGTGATGGGACAACGATGAACACTGAAGCTTTCTTT.

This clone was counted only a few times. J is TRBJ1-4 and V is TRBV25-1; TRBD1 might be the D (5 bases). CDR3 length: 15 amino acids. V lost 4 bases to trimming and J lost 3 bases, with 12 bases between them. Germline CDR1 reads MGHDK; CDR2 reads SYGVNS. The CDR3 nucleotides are TGTGCCAGCAGTGGACCCGGGACTGCTAATGAAAAACTGTTTTTT. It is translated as CASSGPGTANEKLFF.

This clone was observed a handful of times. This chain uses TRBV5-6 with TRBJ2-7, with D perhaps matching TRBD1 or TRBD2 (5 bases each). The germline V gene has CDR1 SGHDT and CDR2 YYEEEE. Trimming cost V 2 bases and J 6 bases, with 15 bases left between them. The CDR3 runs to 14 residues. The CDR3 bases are TGTGCCAGCAGCTTCTGGGGACCCCCGGGCGAGCAGTACTTC. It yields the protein CASSFWGPPGEQYF.

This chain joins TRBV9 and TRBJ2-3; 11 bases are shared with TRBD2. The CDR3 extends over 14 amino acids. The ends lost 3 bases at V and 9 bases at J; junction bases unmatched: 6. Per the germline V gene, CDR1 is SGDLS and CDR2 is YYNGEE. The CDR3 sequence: CASSAVSGGATQYF. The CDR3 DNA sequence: TGTGCCAGCAGCGCAGTTAGCGGGGGGGCGACGCAGTATTTT.

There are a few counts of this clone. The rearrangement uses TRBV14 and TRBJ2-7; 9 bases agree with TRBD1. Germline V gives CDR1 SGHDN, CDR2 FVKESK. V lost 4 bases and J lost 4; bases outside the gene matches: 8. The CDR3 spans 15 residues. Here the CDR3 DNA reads TGTGCCAGCAGCCGAGTCCCGGGACAGGGTTACGAGCAGTACGTC. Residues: CASSRVPGQGYEQYV.

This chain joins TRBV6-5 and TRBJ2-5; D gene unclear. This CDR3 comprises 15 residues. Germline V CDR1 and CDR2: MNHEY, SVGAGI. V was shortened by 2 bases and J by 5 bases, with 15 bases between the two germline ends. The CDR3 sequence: CASSYLRGTVETQYF. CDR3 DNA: TGTGCCAGCAGTTACCTCCGAGGCACCGTCGAGACCCAGTACTTC.

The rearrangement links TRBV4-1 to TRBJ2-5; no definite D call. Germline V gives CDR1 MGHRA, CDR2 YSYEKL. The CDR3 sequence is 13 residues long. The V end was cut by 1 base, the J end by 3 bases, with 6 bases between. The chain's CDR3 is CASSQGPKETQYF. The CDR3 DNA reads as TGCGCCAGCAGCCAAGGACCGAAAGAGACCCAGTACTTC.

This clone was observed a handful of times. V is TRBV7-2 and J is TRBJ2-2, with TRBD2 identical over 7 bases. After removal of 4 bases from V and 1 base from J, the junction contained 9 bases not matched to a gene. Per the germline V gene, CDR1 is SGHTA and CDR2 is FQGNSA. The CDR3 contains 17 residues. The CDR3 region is CASSSTRLAVNTGELFF. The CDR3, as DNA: TGTGCCAGCAGCTCAACAAGGCTAGCGGTGAACACCGGGGAGCTGTTTTTT.

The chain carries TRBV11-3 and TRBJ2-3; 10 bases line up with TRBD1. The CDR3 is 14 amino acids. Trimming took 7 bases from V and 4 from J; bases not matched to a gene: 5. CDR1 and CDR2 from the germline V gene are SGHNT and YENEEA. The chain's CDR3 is CASKAGTGADTQYF. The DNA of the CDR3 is TGTGCCAGCAAAGCCGGGACAGGGGCAGATACGCAGTATTTT.